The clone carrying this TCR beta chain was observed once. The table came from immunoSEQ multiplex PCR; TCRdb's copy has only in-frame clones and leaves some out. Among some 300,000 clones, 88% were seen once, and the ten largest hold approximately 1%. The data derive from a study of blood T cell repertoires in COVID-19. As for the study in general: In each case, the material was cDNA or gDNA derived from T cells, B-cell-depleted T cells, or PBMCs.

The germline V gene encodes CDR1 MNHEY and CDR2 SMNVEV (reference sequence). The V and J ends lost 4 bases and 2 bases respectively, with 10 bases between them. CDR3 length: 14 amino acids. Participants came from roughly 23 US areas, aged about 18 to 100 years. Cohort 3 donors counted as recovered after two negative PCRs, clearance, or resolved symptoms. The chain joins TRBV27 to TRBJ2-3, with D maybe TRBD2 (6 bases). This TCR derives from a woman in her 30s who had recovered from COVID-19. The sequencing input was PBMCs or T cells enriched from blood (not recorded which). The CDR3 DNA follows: TGTGCCAGCAGTTCCGGGAGCTACACAGATACGCAGTATTTT. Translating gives CASSSGSYTDTQYF.